This TCR beta chain is from a study of blood T cell repertoires in COVID-19. Study-wide context: COVID-19 samples, acute and convalescent, were from the United States, Italy and Spain. T cells, B-cell-depleted T cells, or PBMCs supplied cDNA or gDNA.

TCRdb's table, derived via immunoSEQ multiplex PCR, lists solely in-frame clones and lacks some. Of some 44,000 clones detected, around 92% appear once; the ten largest clones hold 12%. The V and J ends lost 6 bases and 2 bases, in that order; junction bases with no gene match: 3. This CDR3 is 13 amino acids long. The material sequenced was peripheral blood. The chain uses TRBV12-3 or TRBV12-4 and TRBJ1-1, with TRBD1 matching 7 bases. This receptor was identified in a human donor in a cohort sampled during active COVID-19. The CDR3 here is CASRGQTNTEAFF. CDR3 nucleotide sequence: TGTGCCAGCAGGGGACAGACTAACACTGAAGCTTTCTTT.